The 17 T cell receptor beta chains presented below share a single source sample, sequenced in a study of blood T cell repertoires in COVID-19. Profiling relied on immunoSEQ multiplex PCR, and the TCRdb table lists in-frame clones only, not all of them. The sample holds around 130,000 clones, 84% seen once. What was sequenced was PBMCs or T cells enriched from blood (not recorded which). The receptors originated from a man in his forties with acute COVID-19.

This clone was observed a handful of times. The chain combines TRBV14 with TRBJ2-5; tentatively, D is TRBD1 (6 bases). V lost 4 bases and J lost 2, with 8 bases in between. Per the germline V gene, CDR1 is SGHDN and CDR2 is FVKESK. The CDR3 runs 13 residues. CDR3 DNA sequence: TGTGCCAGCAGCCTTGGACAGCAAGAGACCCAGTACTTC. Amino acids: CASSLGQQETQYF.

The chain has TRBV3-1 (or the pseudogene TRBV3-2) and TRBJ1-2; 10 bases are a match to TRBD1. The CDR3 loop spans 16 amino acids. CDR1 and CDR2 (germline): LGHDT, YNNKEL (reference sequence). The junction had 10 bases not matched to a gene; V was cut back by 1 base and J by 8 bases. Here the CDR3 DNA reads TGTGCCAGCAGCCAAGGACAGGGGGCGACCGGAGAGGGCTACACCTTC. Its protein is CASSQGQGATGEGYTF.

The rearrangement links TRBV7-6 to TRBJ2-7; 9 bases are a match to TRBD1. The junction had 3 bases not matched to a gene; V was cut back by 0 bases and J by 3 bases. The CDR3 loop spans 15 amino acids. Germline CDR1 reads SGHVS; CDR2 reads FNYEAQ. The CDR3 loop is CASSLAQGANYEQYF. In nucleotides, the CDR3 is TGTGCCAGCAGCTTAGCACAGGGGGCTAACTACGAGCAGTACTTC.

The chain employs TRBV30 and TRBJ2-4; no clear D. CDR1 is GTSNPN and CDR2 is SVGIG in the germline V gene (reference sequence). V lost 1 base to trimming and J lost 9 bases, with 7 bases between them. The CDR3 spans 11 residues. CDR3 DNA sequence: TGTGCCTGGAGTGGGGCTGTCATTCAGTACTTC. This gives the protein CAWSGAVIQYF.

This clone was observed many times. The chain has TRBV7-9 and TRBJ2-3; D gene unclear. V lost 8 bases to trimming and J lost 1 base, with 16 bases between them. Looked up from germline, CDR1 is SEHNR and CDR2 is FQNEAQ (reference sequence). The CDR3 has 15 residues. In DNA, the CDR3 is TGTGCCAGCGGCCCATTAGACCAGGGCACAGATACGCAGTATTTT. It encodes CASGPLDQGTDTQYF. The full variable domain, rest sourced from reference TRBV7-9 and TRBJ2-3, is DTGVSQNPRHKITKRGQNVTFRCDPISEHNRLYWYRQTLGQGPEFLTYFQNEAQLEKSRLLSDRFSAERPKGSFSTLEIQRTEQGDSAMYLCASGPLDQGTDTQYFGPGTRLTVL.

V is TRBV7-9 and J is TRBJ2-5, with D possibly TRBD1 on 6 matching bases. V was shortened by 0 bases and J by 0 bases, with 11 bases between the two germline ends. There are 16 residues in the CDR3. CDR1 SEHNR and CDR2 FQNEAQ come from the germline V gene (reference sequence). As DNA, the CDR3 is TGTGCCAGCAGCTTAGCAACAGGGAGCAACCAAGAGACCCAGTACTTC. Translation: CASSLATGSNQETQYF.

The J gene is TRBJ2-5, the V gene TRBV5-5; 10 bases map to TRBD2. CDR1 SGHKS and CDR2 YYEKEE come from the germline V gene (reference sequence). V gave up 0 bases and J gave up 2 bases; unmatched junction bases: 4. The CDR3 totals 16 residues. As DNA, the CDR3 is TGTGCCAGCAGCTTGGTCCTAGCGGGGGTTCAAGAGACCCAGTACTTC. This codes for CASSLVLAGVQETQYF.

This chain links TRBV3-1 (or the pseudogene TRBV3-2) with TRBJ2-3, with D possibly being TRBD1 (5 bases). V dropped 4 bases and J dropped 0 bases, with 17 bases sitting between them. Germline V gives CDR1 LGHDT, CDR2 YNNKEL (reference sequence). The CDR3 is made up of 17 amino acids. The CDR3 nucleotides read TGTGCCAGCAGCCTTTCAACTTACAGGCCGAGCACAGATACGCAGTATTTT. Protein product: CASSLSTYRPSTDTQYF.

V usage is TRBV6-5 and J usage is TRBJ1-3, with 7 bases fitting TRBD1. With 4 bases clipped from V and 0 bases from J, the junction kept 6 bases outside the gene matches. Germline V CDR1 and CDR2: MNHEY, SVGAGI. CDR3 size: 16 residues. CDR3 in DNA: TGTGCCAGCAGTTCTAGACAGGGTAGCTCTGGAAACACCATATATTTT. Translating gives CASSSRQGSSGNTIYF.

This clone was observed once. The same CDR3 is also encoded by other DNA sequences in this sample. The rearrangement links TRBV3-1 (or the pseudogene TRBV3-2) to TRBJ1-1; the match to TRBD1 covers 10 bases. V trimming: 1 base; J trimming: 1 base; junction bases outside the gene matches: 0. The V gene's germline CDR1 is LGHDT and CDR2 YNNKEL (reference sequence). This CDR3 is 15 amino acids long. The CDR3 nucleotides are TGTGCCAGCAGCCAAGGGGACAGGGGGAACACTGAAGCTTTCTTT. This gives the protein CASSQGDRGNTEAFF.

This chain connects TRBV28 to TRBJ1-2; D perhaps matches TRBD1 (5 bases). V was shortened by 2 bases and J by 8 bases, with 12 bases between the two germline ends. The CDR3 loop spans 13 amino acids. Germline lookup yields CDR1 MDHEN and CDR2 SYDVKM. CDR3 sequence reads: CASSLTGVEGYTF. The CDR3 bases are TGTGCCAGCAGTTTAACAGGAGTAGAGGGCTACACCTTC.

The chain is built from TRBV18 and TRBJ1-3; 8 nucleotides agree with TRBD1. This CDR3 has 14 amino acids. From germline, CDR1 is KGHSH and CDR2 LQKENI. V shed 3 bases, J shed 2 bases, and the junction held 0 bases outside the gene matches. CDR3 sequence (DNA): TGTGCCAGCTCACCGACAGGGGCTGGAAACACCATATATTTT. The encoded protein is CASSPTGAGNTIYF.

V is TRBV4-2 and J is TRBJ2-1; TRBD2 agrees at 8 bases. This CDR3 has 14 residues. Trimming at V came to 4 bases and at J to 8 bases, leaving 7 bases not matched to a gene. Looked up from germline, CDR1 is LGHNA and CDR2 is YNFKEQ. The CDR3 sequence is CASSLDLAGDEQFF. DNA for the CDR3: TGTGCCAGCAGCCTTGATCTAGCGGGCGATGAGCAGTTCTTC.

This clone was seen more than once but under ten times. This chain uses TRBV5-1 with TRBJ2-2; TRBD2 matches 7 bases. CDR3 length: 16 residues. Germline V CDR1 and CDR2: SGHRS, YFSETQ. The V gene end was trimmed by 1 base and the J gene end by 3 bases; junction bases not matched to a gene: 6. The CDR3 spells CASSLIPGGDTGELFF. The CDR3 region has the DNA TGCGCCAGCAGCTTGATTCCGGGAGGAGACACCGGGGAGCTGTTTTTT.

The chain carries TRBV12-3 or TRBV12-4 and TRBJ2-7; D uncertain. The CDR3 runs to 11 residues. With 4 bases removed from V and 3 bases from J, the gap between germline ends came to 4 bases. DNA for the CDR3: TGTGCCAGCAGTTCAAACTACGAGCAGTACTTC. This translates into CASSSNYEQYF.

The J gene is TRBJ1-5, the V gene TRBV25-1; 7 bases agree with TRBD1. The CDR3 sequence is 14 residues long. Germline V gene sequence: CDR1 MGHDK, CDR2 SYGVNS. Unmatched junction bases numbered 5, after V lost 4 bases and J lost 5 bases. As DNA, the CDR3 is TGTGCCAGCAGTGTTACAGGGGCCCATCAGCCCCAGCATTTT. The encoded protein is CASSVTGAHQPQHF.

About this clone: An end of the junction does not agree with germline; a read error may underlie this. V is TRBV18 and J is TRBJ1-3, with 8 bases aligning to TRBD1. CDR1 is KGHSH and CDR2 is LQKENI in the germline V gene. The CDR3 spans 12 residues. The CDR3 DNA sequence: TGTGCCAGCTCATCCTTAGGACAGGGAGGAGATTTT. Translation: CASSSLGQGGDF.